Given below is one TCR beta chain in context. The antigen is undetermined. PCR used 60 Vbeta primers and 13 Jbeta primers. Method: immunoSEQ multiplex PCR; TCRdb's copy keeps in-frame clones and lacks some. The table records 150,000 to 200,000 clones, over 75% of them present only once. This entry comes from a study of cytomegalovirus exposure and HLA in healthy donors. Whole-study findings and limits: The classifier was said to identify cytomegalovirus status with high specificity and sensitivity. Previously analyzed data showed that most TCR beta V segments were productive at a frequency of about 87% or about 30%. Apparent HLA restriction characterized most CMV-associated TCR beta chains in a later analysis. The likely origin of a cluster of highly shared sequence variants was a sequencing artifact.

Trimming took 3 bases from V and 4 from J; bases not matched to a gene: 7. Germline-derived CDR1 and CDR2 are SGHTA and FQGNSA. The CDR3 has 15 amino acids. The V and J genes are TRBV7-2 and TRBJ1-1; 8 bases map to TRBD1. This TCR derives from a woman in her fifties or sixties in good health and CMV-seropositive. Sequencing was done on a sample of PBMCs. The CDR3 spells CASSLQGARITEAFF. The CDR3 coding sequence is TGTGCCAGCAGCTTGCAGGGGGCAAGGATCACTGAAGCTTTCTTT.